The source of this TCR beta chain is a study of Ad26.COV2.S vaccination and SARS-CoV-2 variants. Concerning this clone: Its antigen is still unknown.

Noted treatment: about 20 received Ad26.COV2.S at low or high dose, single or two shots; a few received placebo; per-sample allocation not given. Day 63 after the first vaccine or placebo injection was the time point for sampling. Within Boston, the person who donated was an adult of 18-55 years. V lost 6 bases, J lost 2 bases, and 19 bases lay in between. Germline-derived CDR1 and CDR2 are KGHSH and LQKENI. The CDR3 extends over 16 amino acids. Some clones are missing from TCRdb's copy, which holds only in-frame ones; the method was immunoSEQ multiplex PCR. The sample lists around 300,000 clones; roughly 90% were seen once. Overall study results and limits: Vaccine and placebo recipients had similar non-spike TCR breadth.

The genes are TRBV18 and TRBJ1-1; D call uncertain. The sequence was obtained from a person aged 18 to 59 who received the Ad26.COV2.S COVID-19 vaccine or a placebo. The sequencing here drew on peripheral blood, taken in a trial of Ad26.COV2.S vaccine versus placebo. The CDR3 region has the DNA TGTGCCAGCTCCCAACTAATCCTGCTCGGTAACACTGAAGCTTTCTTT. Translated: CASSQLILLGNTEAFF.